This entry is about one TCR beta chain. Use of 60 Vbeta and 13 Jbeta primers characterized the PCR. Measured with immunoSEQ multiplex PCR; TCRdb has only the in-frame clones, and not every one. The sample lists 190,000 or so clones; under 85% were seen once. This sample is drawn from a study of cytomegalovirus exposure and HLA in healthy donors. Study background: Earlier, almost 120 million unique TCR beta sequences were recovered from some 200 million T cells by an analysis. Samples from HLA-typed donors yielded about 85 million unique TCRs in an early data release.

Trimming at V came to 3 bases and at J to 7 bases, leaving 11 bases not matched to a gene. Germline values: CDR1 LNHNV, CDR2 YYDKDF (reference sequence). This CDR3 spans 15 amino acids. Sequenced material: PBMCs. J is TRBJ2-7 and V is TRBV15; TRBD1 matches at 8 bases. The receptor was isolated from a man between 45 and 60 years old in good health and CMV-seronegative. The CDR3 sequence is CATSRDRANDVEQYF. The CDR3 coding sequence is TGTGCCACCAGCAGGGACAGGGCAAACGATGTGGAGCAGTACTTC.